Each of the 26 T cell receptor beta chains below was sequenced from the same sample in a study of molecular identifiers for immune sequencing clone quantification. A single record per CDR3 protein comes from TCRdb applying MiXCR to the PCR reads. The profile shows about 35,000 distinct CDR3 sequences, 18% of them singletons. What was sequenced was naive CD8+ T cells from blood, with Jurkat cell RNA spiked in. Subset: FACS-sorted CD8+CD4-CCR7+CD45RA+ naive T cells. The receptors come from a human donor in good health. Some libraries in this study had Jurkat cell RNA spiked in.

J is TRBJ2-7 and V is TRBV6-4; 7 bases align to TRBD1. The V and J ends lost 7 bases and 1 base, in that order; junction bases with no gene match: 4. The CDR3 contains 13 residues. The germline CDR1 and CDR2 sequences are MRHNA and SNTAGT. DNA of the CDR3: TGTGCCAGCAATCGGGACAGTTCCTACGAGCAGTACTTC. Translating gives CASNRDSSYEQYF.

The chain combines TRBV4-2 with TRBJ1-1; D is undetermined. V gave up 9 bases and J gave up 5 bases, with 16 bases separating them. The germline V gene has CDR1 LGHNA and CDR2 YNFKEQ. The CDR3 length is 13 residues. CDR3 sequence (DNA): TGTGCCAGTTCCTTTTTTGGGAGGACTGAAGCTTTCTTT. Translated, it gives CASSFFGRTEAFF.

This clonotype was seen at least ten times. The chain employs TRBV3-1 and TRBJ2-7; 7 bases map to TRBD2. The CDR3 has 16 amino acids. The trim removed 0 bases at V and 2 bases at J, leaving 7 bases unmatched. In germline, CDR1 is LGHDT, CDR2 YNNKEL (reference sequence). This chain's CDR3 is CASSQDLREWPYEQYF. CDR3 sequence (DNA): TGTGCCAGCAGCCAAGACTTGCGGGAGTGGCCCTACGAGCAGTACTTC.

This clonotype was counted many times. The rearrangement links TRBV19 to TRBJ2-1, with 8 bases identical to TRBD1. Unmatched junction bases numbered 9, after V lost 8 bases and J lost 0 bases. Per germline, CDR1 LNHDA and CDR2 SQIVND (reference sequence). CDR3 length equals 16 residues. CDR3 region: CASEDRATSSYNEQFF. CDR3 DNA: TGTGCCAGTGAGGACAGGGCAACGAGCTCCTACAATGAGCAGTTCTTC.

V is TRBV4-1 and J is TRBJ2-7, with D possibly being TRBD1 (5 bases). This CDR3 comprises 14 residues. V lost 0 bases and J 5 bases, leaving 11 bases between the germline ends. CDR1 and CDR2 from the germline V gene are MGHRA and YSYEKL. The CDR3 loop reads CASSQDAGLDEQYF. The CDR3 DNA reads as TGCGCCAGCAGCCAAGATGCAGGGTTGGACGAGCAGTACTTC.

At least ten counts were recorded for this clonotype. The chain carries TRBV4-1 and TRBJ1-4; TRBD1 matches 7 bases. J gave up 10 bases and V 0 bases, and 14 bases lay outside the gene matches. The CDR3 runs 17 residues. Germline CDR1 reads MGHRA; CDR2 reads YSYEKL. Written as DNA, the CDR3 is TGCGCCAGCAGCCAAGATCAGCTTGGGCTCACAGGGGCAAAACTGTTTTTT. This encodes CASSQDQLGLTGAKLFF.

This clonotype was recorded many times. The chain is built from TRBV4-2 and TRBJ2-7; no definite D call. The CDR3 contains 15 residues. The V end lost 1 base, the J end lost 0 bases, and 10 bases lay between the germline ends. Per the germline V gene, CDR1 is LGHNA and CDR2 is YNFKEQ. Written as DNA, the CDR3 is TGTGCCAGCAGCCAAGCCCCCGGGTCCTCCTACGAGCAGTACTTC. The encoded protein is CASSQAPGSSYEQYF.

The chain carries TRBV4-3 and TRBJ2-1; 11 nucleotides agree with TRBD2. The V segment lost 3 bases and the J segment 6 bases; nucleotides outside the gene matches: 13. Germline CDR1 is LGHNA and CDR2 is YSLEER. The CDR3 extends over 18 amino acids. The CDR3 is CASSHLTLTSGSGNEQFF. The CDR3 DNA reads as TGCGCCAGCAGCCATCTCACCCTTACTAGCGGGAGTGGCAATGAGCAGTTCTTC.

This clonotype has only a few counts. In nucleotides, the CDR3 is TGTGCCAGCAGTTTAAGCTCTGGGGCCAACGTCCTGACTTTC. Translated: CASSLSSGANVLTF. V usage is TRBV27 and J usage is TRBJ2-6; no clear D gene. This CDR3 has 14 residues. V lost 2 bases to trimming and J lost 0 bases, with 2 bases between them. Germline-derived CDR1 and CDR2 are MNHEY and SMNVEV (reference sequence).

Concerning this clonotype itself: Since a much larger clone is just one base distant, this may be a read error. This CDR3 is missing its conserved last phenylalanine or tryptophan, likely due to a read error. J is TRBJ2-7 and V is TRBV10-3; D remains unclear. V shed 3 bases and J shed 1 base, with 10 bases lying between them. Germline CDR1 is ENHRY and CDR2 is SYGVKD. The CDR3 is made up of 14 amino acids. As DNA, the CDR3 is TGTGCCATCAGTGATGGCTTCAGATCCTACGAGCAGTACTCC. Amino acids: CAISDGFRSYEQYS.

This clonotype was counted many times. The gene calls are TRBV2 and TRBJ2-1; 13 bases match TRBD2. CDR3 length: 17 residues. Germline V gene data show CDR1 as SNHLY and CDR2 as FYNNEI. The J segment lost 6 bases and the V segment lost 3 bases, leaving 8 bases of the junction unmatched. CDR3 region: CASSDPGGTSGANEQFF. Here the CDR3 DNA reads TGTGCCAGCAGTGATCCAGGGGGGACTAGCGGGGCCAATGAGCAGTTCTTC.

This clonotype was counted at least ten times. The V gene is TRBV4-1, the J gene TRBJ2-7; D remains ambiguous. The CDR3 spans 13 residues. The germline CDR1 and CDR2 sequences are MGHRA and YSYEKL. The V gene lost 2 bases and the J gene lost 7 bases, with 12 bases spanning the gap. CDR3 residues: CASSQMRTGEQYF. The CDR3 DNA follows: TGCGCCAGCAGCCAAATGCGTACCGGGGAGCAGTACTTC.

The CDR3 DNA follows: TGTGCCAGCAGTTGGGGCGGGAGTACAGATACGCAGTATTTT. Its translation: CASSWGGSTDTQYF. J is TRBJ2-3 and V is TRBV12-3 or TRBV12-4; 7 bases match TRBD2. After removal of 4 bases from V and 3 bases from J, the junction contained 4 bases not matched to a gene. CDR3 size: 14 residues.

This clonotype was detected ten times or more. In DNA form, the CDR3 reads TGTGCCAGCAGCCAAACGGACAGGGGGCCACAGTACTTC. Amino acids: CASSQTDRGPQYF. The V gene is TRBV14, the J gene TRBJ2-7; 11 bases are a match to TRBD1. The CDR3 is 13 amino acids. After removal of 2 bases from V and 10 bases from J, the junction contained 4 bases not matched to a gene. Germline V gives CDR1 SGHDN, CDR2 FVKESK.

This clonotype was seen ten or more times. CDR3 sequence reads: CASSPSGRYGNEQFF. The CDR3 DNA sequence: TGTGCCAGCAGTCCCAGCGGGAGGTACGGGAATGAGCAGTTCTTC. This chain uses TRBV7-9 with TRBJ2-1; 9 positions match TRBD2. Germline V CDR1 and CDR2: SEHNR, FQNEAQ (reference sequence). This CDR3 contains 15 residues. Trimming took 6 bases from V and 7 from J; bases not matched to a gene: 10.

This clonotype was counted ten times or more. The chain recombines TRBV7-9 with TRBJ1-2; D possibly corresponds to TRBD1 (5 bases). Trimming left V 5 bases short and J 4 bases short, with 14 bases between. This CDR3 comprises 14 residues. Germline V CDR1 and CDR2: SEHNR, FQNEAQ (reference sequence). CDR3 protein: CASSPAGPTYGYTF. DNA of the CDR3: TGTGCCAGCAGCCCAGCGGGGCCAACCTATGGCTACACCTTC.

This clonotype was detected only a few times. V usage is TRBV5-1 and J usage is TRBJ2-7; 9 bases line up with TRBD1. The trim removed 4 bases at V and 3 bases at J, leaving 2 bases unmatched. Looked up from germline, CDR1 is SGHRS and CDR2 is YFSETQ. This CDR3 has 13 amino acids. In nucleotides, the CDR3 is TGCGCCAGCAGCATGGACAGGGGCTACGAGCAGTACTTC. Amino acids: CASSMDRGYEQYF.

This clonotype occurred many times. This chain uses TRBV4-3 with TRBJ2-1; D remains ambiguous. Germline lookup yields CDR1 LGHNA and CDR2 YSLEER. Trimming cost V 0 bases and J 4 bases, with 10 bases left between them. The CDR3 has 15 amino acids. DNA for the CDR3: TGCGCCAGCAGCCAAGATTCGTCGGTGTACAATGAGCAGTTCTTC. It specifies CASSQDSSVYNEQFF.

In this sample, this clonotype turned up many times. The chain combines TRBV13 with TRBJ2-5, with 8 bases that match TRBD2. With V trimmed by 5 bases and J by 5 bases, 7 bases remained unmatched. The CDR3 runs 14 residues. Per the germline V gene, CDR1 is PRHDT and CDR2 is FYEKMQ (reference sequence). The CDR3 reads CASSPREGAETQYF. The CDR3 DNA follows: TGTGCCAGCAGCCCCCGGGAGGGTGCCGAGACCCAGTACTTC. Together with reference TRBV13 and TRBJ2-5, the CDR3 gives the full variable domain: AAGVIQSPRHLIKEKRETATLKCYPIPRHDTVYWYQQGPGQDPQFLISFYEKMQSDKGSIPDRFSAQQFSDYHSELNMSSLELGDSALYFCASSPREGAETQYFGPGTRLLVL.

Ten or more counts support this clonotype. The chain couples TRBV7-8 to TRBJ2-5; D gene ambiguous. This CDR3 has 11 residues. Germline V gene data show CDR1 as SGHVS and CDR2 as FQNEAQ. The germline V and J ends were trimmed by 6 bases and 4 bases, with 6 bases remaining between them. CDR3 DNA: TGTGCCAGCAGATCGCGAGAGACCCAGTACTTC. It specifies CASRSRETQYF. Based on the CDR3 plus reference TRBV7-8 and TRBJ2-5, the full variable domain is GAGVSQSPRYKVAKRGQDVALRCDPISGHVSLFWYQQALGQGPEFLTYFQNEAQLDKSGLPSDRFFAERPEGSVSTLKIQRTQQEDSAVYLCASRSRETQYFGPGTRLLVL.

About this clonotype itself: A read error may explain this, as a much larger clone is one base away. J is TRBJ2-3 and V is TRBV6-5; D possibly matches TRBD1 or TRBD2 (5 bases each). Germline values: CDR1 MNHEY, CDR2 SVGAGI. This CDR3 comprises 17 residues. V lost 6 bases and J 2 bases, leaving 21 bases between the germline ends. CDR3 sequence (DNA): TGTGCCAGCAGACCCACCCCTTGGGGGTACATCACAGATACGCAGTATTTT. Translated, it gives CASRPTPWGYITDTQYF.

The genes are TRBV11-2 and TRBJ2-7; D is uncertain. CDR1 and CDR2 from the germline V gene are SGHAT and FQNNGV. The CDR3 runs 12 residues. V was trimmed by 2 bases and J by 5 bases, leaving 7 bases between them. The CDR3 nucleotides are TGTGCCAGCAGCTTATCCCCCCACGAGCAGTACTTC. It is translated as CASSLSPHEQYF. The full variable domain, its missing parts supplied by reference TRBV11-2 and TRBJ2-7, is EAGVAQSPRYKIIEKRQSVAFWCNPISGHATLYWYQQILGQGPKLLIQFQNNGVVDDSQLPKDRFSAERLKGVDSTLKIQPAKLEDSAVYLCASSLSPHEQYFGPGTRLTVT.

As regards this clonotype: This could be a read error, since a much larger clone is one nucleotide away. The chain's CDR3 is CAGSVEDRPYEQYF. In nucleotides, the CDR3 is TGTGCCGGCAGCGTAGAGGACAGGCCCTACGAGCAGTACTTC. This chain uses TRBV9 with TRBJ2-7, with 7 bases that match TRBD1. The CDR3 is made up of 14 amino acids. The V gene's germline CDR1 is SGDLS and CDR2 YYNGEE.

This clonotype appeared once. V is TRBV28 and J is TRBJ1-5; tentative D call: TRBD1 (5 bases). V gave up 3 bases and J gave up 3 bases, with 15 bases separating them. The CDR3 has 16 amino acids. The germline V gene encodes CDR1 MDHEN and CDR2 SYDVKM. In nucleotides, the CDR3 is TGTGCCAGCAGTTTGACCCTGGGGCGAGTCAATCAGCCCCAGCATTTT. The encoded protein is CASSLTLGRVNQPQHF.

The chain couples TRBV29-1 to TRBJ1-1; D is uncertain. V lost 4 bases and J 6 bases, leaving 6 bases between the germline ends. CDR1 is SQVTM and CDR2 is ANQGSEA in the germline V gene. The CDR3 covers 10 residues. This CDR3 reads CSVGNAEAFF. DNA for the CDR3: TGCAGCGTTGGTAACGCTGAAGCTTTCTTT.

This clonotype was found a few times. This chain joins TRBV6-6 and TRBJ2-1; 10 bases match TRBD2. The CDR3 sequence is 14 residues long. Germline CDR1 and CDR2: MNHNY and SVGAGI (reference sequence). V shed 4 bases, J shed 4 bases, and the junction held 1 base outside the gene matches. CDR3 coding DNA: TGTGCCAGCAGTTCTAGCGGGAGTTACAATGAGCAGTTCTTC. It translates to CASSSSGSYNEQFF.